This T cell receptor beta chain was sequenced in a study of blood T cells in healthy people across ages. The germline gives CDR1 LGHDT, CDR2 YNNKEL (reference sequence). The CDR3 consists of 14 residues. Losses at the gene ends were 6 bases for V and 3 bases for J; bases not matched to a gene: 3. This clonotype was picked up a small number of times. Using a J-beta primer mix together with a sample-barcoded 5' primer, a second PCR was run for roughly 7 to 11 cycles. TCRdb itself ran the 5' RACE reads through MiXCR, one entry per CDR3 protein. The sample yields nearly 1 million distinct CDR3 sequences, just over 50% seen once.

The sample taken for sequencing was blood. The TCR sequence derives from an older woman in good health. This chain connects TRBV3-1 to TRBJ2-5, with 11 positions matching TRBD2. For the CDR3, the DNA is TGTGCCAGCAGAGGGACTAGCGGAAAAGAGACCCAGTACTTC. Translated, it gives CASRGTSGKETQYF.